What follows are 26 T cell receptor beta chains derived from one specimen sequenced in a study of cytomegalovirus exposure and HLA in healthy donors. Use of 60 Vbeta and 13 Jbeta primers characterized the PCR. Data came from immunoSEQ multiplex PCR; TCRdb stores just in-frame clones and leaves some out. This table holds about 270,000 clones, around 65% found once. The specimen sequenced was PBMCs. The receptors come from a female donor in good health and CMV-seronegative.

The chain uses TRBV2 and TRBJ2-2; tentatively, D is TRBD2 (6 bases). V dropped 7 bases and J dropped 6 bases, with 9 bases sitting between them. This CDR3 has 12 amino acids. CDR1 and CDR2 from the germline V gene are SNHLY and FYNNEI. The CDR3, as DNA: TGTGCCAGCACGGGCGGGGCCGGGGAGCTGTTTTTT. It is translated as CASTGGAGELFF.

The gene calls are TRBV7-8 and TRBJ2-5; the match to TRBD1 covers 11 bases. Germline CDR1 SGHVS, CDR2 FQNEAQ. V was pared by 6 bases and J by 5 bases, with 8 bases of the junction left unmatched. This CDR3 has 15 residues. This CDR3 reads CASRIGQGASETQYF. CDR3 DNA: TGTGCCAGCAGAATCGGACAGGGGGCAAGTGAGACCCAGTACTTC.

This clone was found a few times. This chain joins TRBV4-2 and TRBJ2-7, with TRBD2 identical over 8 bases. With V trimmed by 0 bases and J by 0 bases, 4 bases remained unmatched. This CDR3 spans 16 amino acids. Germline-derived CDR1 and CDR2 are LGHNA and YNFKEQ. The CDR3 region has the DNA TGTGCCAGCAGCCAAGATCACACTAGCGGCTCCTACGAGCAGTACTTC. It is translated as CASSQDHTSGSYEQYF.

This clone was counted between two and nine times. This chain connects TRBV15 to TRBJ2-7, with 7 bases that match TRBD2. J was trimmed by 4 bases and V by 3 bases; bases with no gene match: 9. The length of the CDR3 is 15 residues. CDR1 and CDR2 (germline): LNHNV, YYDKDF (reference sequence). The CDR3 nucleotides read TGTGCCACCAGCAGGGCAGCGGGAAAGGAGTACGAGCAGTACTTC. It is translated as CATSRAAGKEYEQYF.

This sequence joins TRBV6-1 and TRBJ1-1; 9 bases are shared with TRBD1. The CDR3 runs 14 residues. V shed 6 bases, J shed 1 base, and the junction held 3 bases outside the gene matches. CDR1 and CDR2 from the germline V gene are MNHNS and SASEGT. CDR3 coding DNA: TGTGCCAGCAGGGGGGGACAGGGGAACACTGAAGCTTTCTTT. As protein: CASRGGQGNTEAFF.

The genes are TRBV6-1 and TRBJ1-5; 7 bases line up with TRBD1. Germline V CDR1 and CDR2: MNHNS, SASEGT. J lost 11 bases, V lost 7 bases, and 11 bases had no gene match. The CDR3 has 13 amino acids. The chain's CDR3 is CASKKTGMETQHF. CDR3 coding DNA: TGTGCCAGCAAAAAGACAGGGATGGAAACCCAGCATTTT.

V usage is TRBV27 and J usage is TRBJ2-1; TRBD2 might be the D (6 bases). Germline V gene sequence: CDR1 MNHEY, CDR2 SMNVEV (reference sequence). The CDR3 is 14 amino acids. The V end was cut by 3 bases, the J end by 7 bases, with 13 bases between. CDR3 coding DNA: TGTGCCAGCAGTTTGGGGGGTTGGCCAAATGAGCAGTTCTTC. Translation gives CASSLGGWPNEQFF.

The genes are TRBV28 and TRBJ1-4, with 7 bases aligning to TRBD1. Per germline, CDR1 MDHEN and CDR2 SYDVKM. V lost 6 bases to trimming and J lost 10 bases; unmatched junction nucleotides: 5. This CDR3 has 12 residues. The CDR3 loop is CASRPYRGKLFF. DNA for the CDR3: TGTGCCAGCAGACCTTACAGGGGAAAACTGTTTTTT.

CDR3 DNA: TGCGCCAGCAGCCAAGGTTCAGGCGGGAGAGTGTCCTACAATGAGCAGTTCTTC. The encoded protein is CASSQGSGGRVSYNEQFF. The rearrangement links TRBV4-1 to TRBJ2-1; 7 bases fit TRBD2. Unmatched junction bases numbered 10, after V lost 1 base and J lost 1 base. CDR1 MGHRA and CDR2 YSYEKL come from the germline V gene. The CDR3 loop spans 18 amino acids.

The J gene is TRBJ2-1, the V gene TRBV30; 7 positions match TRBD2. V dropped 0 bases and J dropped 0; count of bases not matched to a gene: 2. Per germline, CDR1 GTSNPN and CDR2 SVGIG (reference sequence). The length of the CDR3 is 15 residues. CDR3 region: CAWSVRTSSYNEQFF. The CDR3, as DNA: TGTGCCTGGAGTGTACGGACTAGCTCCTACAATGAGCAGTTCTTC.

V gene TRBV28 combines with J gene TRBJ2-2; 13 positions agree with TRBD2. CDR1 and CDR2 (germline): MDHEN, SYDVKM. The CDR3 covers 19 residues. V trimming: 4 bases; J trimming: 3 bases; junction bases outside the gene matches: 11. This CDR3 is CASSSAGLAGERDTGELFF. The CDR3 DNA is TGTGCCAGCAGTTCCGCTGGACTAGCGGGAGAGAGGGACACCGGGGAGCTGTTTTTT.

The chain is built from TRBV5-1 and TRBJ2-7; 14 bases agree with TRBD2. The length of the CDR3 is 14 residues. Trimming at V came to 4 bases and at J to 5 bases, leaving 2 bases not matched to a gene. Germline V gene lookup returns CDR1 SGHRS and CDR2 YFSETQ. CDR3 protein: CASSGTSGSHEQYF. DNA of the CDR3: TGCGCCAGCAGCGGGACTAGCGGGAGCCACGAGCAGTACTTC.

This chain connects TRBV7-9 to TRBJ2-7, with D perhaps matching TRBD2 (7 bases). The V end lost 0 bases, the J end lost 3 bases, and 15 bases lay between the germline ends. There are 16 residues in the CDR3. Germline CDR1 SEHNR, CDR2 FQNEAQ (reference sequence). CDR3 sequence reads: CASSLAGQGGGYEQYF. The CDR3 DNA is TGTGCCAGCAGCTTAGCGGGTCAGGGAGGGGGCTACGAGCAGTACTTC.

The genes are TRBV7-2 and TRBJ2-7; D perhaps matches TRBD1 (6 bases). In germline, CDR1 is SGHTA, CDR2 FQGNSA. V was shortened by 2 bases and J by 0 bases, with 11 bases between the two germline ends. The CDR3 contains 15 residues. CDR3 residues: CASSLMGQSSYEQYF. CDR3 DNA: TGTGCCAGCAGCTTAATGGGACAATCCTCCTACGAGCAGTACTTC.

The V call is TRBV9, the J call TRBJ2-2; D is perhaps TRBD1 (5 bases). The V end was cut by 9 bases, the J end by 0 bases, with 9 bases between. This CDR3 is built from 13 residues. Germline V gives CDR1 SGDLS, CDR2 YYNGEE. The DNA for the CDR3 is TGTGCCACACAGGTTGCGAACACCGGGGAGCTGTTTTTT. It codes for CATQVANTGELFF. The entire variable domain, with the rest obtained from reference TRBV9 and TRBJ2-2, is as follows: DSGVTQTPKHLITATGQRVTLRCSPRSGDLSVYWYQQSLDQGLQFLIQYYNGEERAKGNILERFSAQQFPDLHSELNLSSLELGDSALYFCATQVANTGELFFGEGSRLTVL.

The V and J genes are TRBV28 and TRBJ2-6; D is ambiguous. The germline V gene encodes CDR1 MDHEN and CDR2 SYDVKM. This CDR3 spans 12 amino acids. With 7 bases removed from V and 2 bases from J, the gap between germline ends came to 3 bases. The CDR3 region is CASNTGANVLTF. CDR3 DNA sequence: TGTGCCAGCAACACTGGGGCCAACGTCCTGACTTTC. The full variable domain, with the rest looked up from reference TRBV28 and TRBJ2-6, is DVKVTQSSRYLVKRTGEKVFLECVQDMDHENMFWYRQDPGLGLRLIYFSYDVKMKEKGDIPEGYSVSREKKERFSLILESASTNQTSMYLCASNTGANVLTFGAGSRLTVL.

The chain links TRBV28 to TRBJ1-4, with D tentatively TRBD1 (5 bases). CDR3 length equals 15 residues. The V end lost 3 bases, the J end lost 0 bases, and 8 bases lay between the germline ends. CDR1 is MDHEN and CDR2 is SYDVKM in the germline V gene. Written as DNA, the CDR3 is TGTGCCAGCAGTTTGAGGACATCAACTAATGAAAAACTGTTTTTT. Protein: CASSLRTSTNEKLFF.

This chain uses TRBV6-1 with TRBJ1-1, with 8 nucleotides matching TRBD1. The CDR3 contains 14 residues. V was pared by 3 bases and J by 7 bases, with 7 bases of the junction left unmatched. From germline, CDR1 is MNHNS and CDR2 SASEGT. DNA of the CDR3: TGTGCCAGCAGTGAGGGGACAGGTTTTCTTGAAGCTTTCTTT. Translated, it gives CASSEGTGFLEAFF.

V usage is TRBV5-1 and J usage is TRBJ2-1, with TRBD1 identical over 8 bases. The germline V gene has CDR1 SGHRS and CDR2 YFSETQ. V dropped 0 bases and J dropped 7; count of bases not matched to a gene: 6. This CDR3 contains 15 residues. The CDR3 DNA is TGCGCCAGCAGCTTGGGACGGACAGGGTTTAATGAGCAGTTCTTC. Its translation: CASSLGRTGFNEQFF.

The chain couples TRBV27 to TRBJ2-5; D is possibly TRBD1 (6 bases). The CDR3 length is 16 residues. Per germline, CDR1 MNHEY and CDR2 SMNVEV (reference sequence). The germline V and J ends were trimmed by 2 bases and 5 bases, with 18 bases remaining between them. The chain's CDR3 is CASSLTGLQGEETQYF. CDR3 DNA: TGTGCCAGCAGTTTAACGGGCCTACAGGGTGAGGAGACCCAGTACTTC.

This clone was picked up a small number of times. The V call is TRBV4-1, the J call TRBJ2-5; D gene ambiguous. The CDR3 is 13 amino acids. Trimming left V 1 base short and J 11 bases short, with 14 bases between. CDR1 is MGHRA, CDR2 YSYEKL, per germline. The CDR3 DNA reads TGCGCCAGCAGCCAAGTTAGTATTGACAAGCAGTACTTC. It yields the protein CASSQVSIDKQYF.

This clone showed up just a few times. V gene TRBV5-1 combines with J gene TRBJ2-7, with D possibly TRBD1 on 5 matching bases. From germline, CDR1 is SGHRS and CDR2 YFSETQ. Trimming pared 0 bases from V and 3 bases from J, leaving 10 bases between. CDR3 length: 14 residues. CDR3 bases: TGCGCCAGCAGCTTGGGACAGTCTAGCTACGAGCAGTACTTC. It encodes CASSLGQSSYEQYF. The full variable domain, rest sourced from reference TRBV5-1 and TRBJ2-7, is KAGVTQTPRYLIKTRGQQVTLSCSPISGHRSVSWYQQTPGQGLQFLFEYFSETQRNKGNFPGRFSGRQFSNSRSEMNVSTLELGDSALYLCASSLGQSSYEQYFGPGTRLTVT.

The CDR3 protein is CASGSRGIYGYTF. Here the CDR3 DNA reads TGTGCCAGCGGGAGCAGGGGGATCTATGGCTACACCTTC. The rearrangement links TRBV27 to TRBJ1-2, with 7 bases identical to TRBD1. Germline V CDR1 and CDR2: MNHEY, SMNVEV (reference sequence). Trimming took 8 bases from V and 4 from J; bases not matched to a gene: 7. The CDR3 length is 13 residues.

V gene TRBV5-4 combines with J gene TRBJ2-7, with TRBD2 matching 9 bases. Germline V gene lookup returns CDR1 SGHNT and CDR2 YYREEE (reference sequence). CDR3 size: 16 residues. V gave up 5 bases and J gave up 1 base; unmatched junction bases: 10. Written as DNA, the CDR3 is TGTGCCAGCAGTCGGGGGGGGCGGGAGGGGTCCTACGAGCAGTACTTC. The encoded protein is CASSRGGREGSYEQYF.

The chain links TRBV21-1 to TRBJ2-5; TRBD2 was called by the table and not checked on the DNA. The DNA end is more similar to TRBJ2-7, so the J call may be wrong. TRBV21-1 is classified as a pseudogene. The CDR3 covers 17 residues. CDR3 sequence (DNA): TGTGCCAGCAGCCTTCCCGGTAGACTAGCGGACTCCTACGAGCAGTACTTC. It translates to CASSLPGRLADSYEQYF.

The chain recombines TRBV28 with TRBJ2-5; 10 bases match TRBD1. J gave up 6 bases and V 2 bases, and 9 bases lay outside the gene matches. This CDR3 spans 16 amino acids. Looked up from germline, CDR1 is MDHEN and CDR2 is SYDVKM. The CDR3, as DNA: TGTGCCAGCAGTTTAAGGGTGACAGGGGGCAGAAAGACCCAGTACTTC. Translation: CASSLRVTGGRKTQYF.